Listed below are T cell receptor beta chains from one sample, sequenced in a study of blood T cell repertoires in COVID-19. Clones were sequenced by immunoSEQ multiplex PCR, and TCRdb holds only the in-frame ones, with some missing. The sample has roughly 87,000 clones, approximately 89% seen once; the top ten hold approximately 5.2%. The sequenced sample was peripheral blood. Source of these receptors: a woman aged 80 or over with active COVID-19. The conserved cysteine and the conserved F or W are not part of the CDR3 here. Fields, in order: clone size, V gene, CDR3 protein. Some rows mark clone size as missing; the rest say once, few, many or name a class of expanded clone.

clone_size: once
v_call: TRBV3-1/TRBV3-2
cdr3_aa: ASSQGGEGEQF

clone_size: .
v_call: TRBV24-1
cdr3_aa: ATSDRSREGRNEQF

clone_size: .
v_call: TRBV18
cdr3_aa: ASSGQQETQY

clone_size: .
v_call: TRBV7-2
cdr3_aa: ASSPDGGPQY

clone_size: .
v_call: TRBV28
cdr3_aa: ASSLSPGLGYT

clone_size: few
v_call: TRBV18
cdr3_aa: ASSPPGFEETQY

clone_size: .
v_call: TRBV7-9
cdr3_aa: ASRAGNEQF

clone_size: .
v_call: TRBV27
cdr3_aa: ASSTDRAANYGYT

clone_size: .
v_call: TRBV18
cdr3_aa: ASSPSSEEKY

clone_size: .
v_call: TRBV5-4
cdr3_aa: ASSVLAGNFYNEQF